This T cell receptor (beta chain) was sequenced in a study of post-analysis software for immune sequencing data. Study-wide context: Disease courses included relapsing-remitting, secondary progressive and progressive-relapsing multiple sclerosis.

Study observations and caveats: With F measure, samples from one preparation batch clustered together strongly. The study found significantly lower normalized Chao1 diversity in multiple sclerosis patients than in controls.

Carried by the TCR beta cDNA libraries were unique molecular identifiers. T cells numbering roughly 1 to 10 million yielded some 500,000 cDNA molecules. Each CDR3 protein is one row after TCRdb ran MiXCR on the PCR reads. This sample has about 770,000 distinct CDR3 sequences, with 35% to 55% found just once. Comments on this clonotype: No antigen is known for it.

The clonotype comes from a girl under 18 with multiple sclerosis. The sequenced sample was blood.

For the CDR3, the DNA is TGTGCCAGCAGATCATTTCTTCTGACGGTCTCCAGGGCGACTGAAGCTTTCTTT. This sequence encodes CASRSFLLTVSRATEAFF. The chain links TRBV6-2 or TRBV6-3 to TRBJ1-1; possibly TRBD1 for D (5 bases). V was shortened by 6 bases and J by 5 bases, with 28 bases between the two germline ends. CDR1 is MNHEY and CDR2 is SVGEGT in the germline V gene. This CDR3 region has 18 residues.